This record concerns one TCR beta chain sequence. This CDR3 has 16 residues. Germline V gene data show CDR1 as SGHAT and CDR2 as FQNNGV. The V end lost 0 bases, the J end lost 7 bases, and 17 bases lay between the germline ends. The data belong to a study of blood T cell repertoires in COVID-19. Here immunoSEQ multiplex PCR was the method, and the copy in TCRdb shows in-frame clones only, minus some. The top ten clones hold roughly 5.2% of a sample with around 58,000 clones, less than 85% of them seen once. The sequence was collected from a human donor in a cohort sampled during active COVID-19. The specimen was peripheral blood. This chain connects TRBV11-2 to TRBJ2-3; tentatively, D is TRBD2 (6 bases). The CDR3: CASSLETGLLRNTQYF. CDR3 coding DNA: TGTGCCAGCAGCTTAGAAACGGGACTCTTGAGAAATACGCAGTATTTT.